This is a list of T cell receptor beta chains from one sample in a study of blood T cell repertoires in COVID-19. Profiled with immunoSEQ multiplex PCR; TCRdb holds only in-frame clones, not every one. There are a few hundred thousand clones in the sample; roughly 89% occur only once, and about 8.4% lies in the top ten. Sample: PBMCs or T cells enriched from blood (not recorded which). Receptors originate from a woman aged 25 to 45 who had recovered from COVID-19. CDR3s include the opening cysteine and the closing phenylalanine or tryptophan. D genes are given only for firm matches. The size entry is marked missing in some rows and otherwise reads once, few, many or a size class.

CDR3aa: CASSLWVRAYNTF
CDR3nt: TGTGCCAGCAGTTTATGGGTCAGGGCTTACAACACCTTC
v_gene: TRBV27
j_gene: TRBJ1-2
abundance: NA
d_gene: NA

CDR3aa: CASSLEQYTDTQYF
CDR3nt: TGTGCCAGCAGCTTAGAACAGTACACAGATACGCAGTATTTT
v_gene: TRBV7-9
j_gene: TRBJ2-3
abundance: NA
d_gene: NA

CDR3aa: CASSPGGGRPDTQYF
CDR3nt: TGTGCCAGCAGCCCTGGGGGCGGGAGGCCAGATACGCAGTATTTT
v_gene: TRBV7-3
j_gene: TRBJ2-3
abundance: few
d_gene: TRBD2

CDR3aa: CASSHGTQGRNYGYTF
CDR3nt: TGCGCCAGCAGCCACGGGACACAGGGAAGAAACTATGGCTACACCTTC
v_gene: TRBV5-1
j_gene: TRBJ1-2
abundance: NA
d_gene: NA

CDR3aa: CASSPRLLAGDGQETQYF
CDR3nt: TGTGCCAGCAGCCCAAGGTTGTTGGCAGGGGATGGTCAAGAGACCCAGTACTTC
v_gene: TRBV7-9
j_gene: TRBJ2-5
abundance: once
d_gene: NA

CDR3aa: CASSPWDRVRSPLHF
CDR3nt: TGTGCCAGCAGCCCATGGGACAGGGTTCGTTCACCCCTCCACTTT
v_gene: TRBV7-6
j_gene: TRBJ1-6
abundance: NA
d_gene: TRBD1

CDR3aa: CASSLAPGSNQPQHF
CDR3nt: TGCGCCAGCAGCTTGGCTCCCGGGTCAAATCAGCCCCAGCATTTT
v_gene: TRBV5-1
j_gene: TRBJ1-5
abundance: NA
d_gene: NA

CDR3aa: CASSRGRQGDYGYTF
CDR3nt: TGTGCCAGCAGCCGGGGGCGACAGGGTGACTATGGCTACACCTTC
v_gene: TRBV5-4
j_gene: TRBJ1-2
abundance: NA
d_gene: TRBD1

CDR3aa: CASSGHFPNFLWGSPLHF
CDR3nt: TGTGCCAGCAGTGGACACTTTCCGAACTTCCTTTGGGGTTCACCCCTCCACTTT
v_gene: TRBV27
j_gene: TRBJ1-6
abundance: NA
d_gene: NA

CDR3aa: CASSMEYGLAGNNEQFF
CDR3nt: TGTGCCAGTAGTATGGAATACGGGCTAGCGGGGAACAATGAGCAGTTCTTC
v_gene: TRBV19
j_gene: TRBJ2-1
abundance: NA
d_gene: TRBD2

CDR3aa: CASSPGQTNTEAFF
CDR3nt: TGCGCCAGCAGTCCGGGACAGACGAACACTGAAGCTTTCTTT
v_gene: TRBV5-1
j_gene: TRBJ1-1
abundance: NA
d_gene: TRBD1

CDR3aa: CASSPSGVAGGQGTQYF
CDR3nt: TGTGCCAGCAGCCCTTCGGGGGTAGCGGGAGGGCAGGGGACCCAGTACTTC
v_gene: TRBV7-2
j_gene: TRBJ2-5
abundance: NA
d_gene: TRBD2

CDR3aa: CASSLGVLDRGSYEQYF
CDR3nt: TGCGCCAGCAGCCTTGGGGTTCTGGACAGGGGATCCTACGAGCAGTACTTC
v_gene: TRBV5-1
j_gene: TRBJ2-7
abundance: NA
d_gene: TRBD1

CDR3aa: CASSPGKTGEYNEQFF
CDR3nt: TGTGCCAGCAGCCCCGGAAAGACAGGGGAATACAATGAGCAGTTCTTC
v_gene: TRBV6-2/TRBV6-3
j_gene: TRBJ2-1
abundance: NA
d_gene: TRBD1